Detailed here is one T cell receptor (beta chain). This sample is drawn from a study of T-cell memory formation after mild COVID-19. Trimming took 5 bases from V and 5 from J; bases not matched to a gene: 7. Germline CDR1 reads SGHTA; CDR2 reads FQGTGA. The CDR3 extends over 15 amino acids. A single record per CDR3 protein comes from TCRdb applying MiXCR to the 5' RACE reads. The sample yields roughly 400,000 distinct CDR3 sequences, about a sixth seen once. The chain recombines TRBV7-3 with TRBJ2-5, with TRBD2 identical over 11 bases. The sequenced sample consisted of PBMCs or a T cell subset sorted from them (not recorded which). The TCR originated in a man in his late teens or twenties who had mild COVID-19 (a few samples of this study predate the infection). Cell type and time point are not known. The CDR3 DNA reads as TGTGCCAGCAGCCCCACTAGCGGGGGCCCGGAGACCCAGTACTTC. Translated, it gives CASSPTSGGPETQYF.